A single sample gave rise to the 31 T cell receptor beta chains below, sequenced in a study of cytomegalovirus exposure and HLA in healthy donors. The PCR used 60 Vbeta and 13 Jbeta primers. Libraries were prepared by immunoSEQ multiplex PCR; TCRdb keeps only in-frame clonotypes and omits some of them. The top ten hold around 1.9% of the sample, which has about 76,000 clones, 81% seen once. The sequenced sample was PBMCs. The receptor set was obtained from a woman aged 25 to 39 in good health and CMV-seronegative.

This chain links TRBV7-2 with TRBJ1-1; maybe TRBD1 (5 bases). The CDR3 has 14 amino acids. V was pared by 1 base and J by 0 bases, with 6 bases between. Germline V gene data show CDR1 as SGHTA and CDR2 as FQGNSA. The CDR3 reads CASSLGGLNTEAFF. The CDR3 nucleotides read TGTGCCAGCAGCTTAGGGGGCTTGAACACTGAAGCTTTCTTT.

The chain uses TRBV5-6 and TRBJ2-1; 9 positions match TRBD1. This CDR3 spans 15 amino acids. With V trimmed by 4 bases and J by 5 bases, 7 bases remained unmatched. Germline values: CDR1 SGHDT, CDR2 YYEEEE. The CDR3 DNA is TGTGCCAGCAGCATACCCGGGACAGGGAACAATGAGCAGTTCTTC. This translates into CASSIPGTGNNEQFF.

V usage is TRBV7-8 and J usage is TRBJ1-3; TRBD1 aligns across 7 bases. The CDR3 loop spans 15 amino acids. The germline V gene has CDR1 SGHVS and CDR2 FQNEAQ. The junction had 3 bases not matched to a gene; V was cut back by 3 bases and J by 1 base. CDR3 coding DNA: TGTGCCAGCAGCTTGACAGGGCCGTCTGGAAACACCATATATTTT. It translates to CASSLTGPSGNTIYF.

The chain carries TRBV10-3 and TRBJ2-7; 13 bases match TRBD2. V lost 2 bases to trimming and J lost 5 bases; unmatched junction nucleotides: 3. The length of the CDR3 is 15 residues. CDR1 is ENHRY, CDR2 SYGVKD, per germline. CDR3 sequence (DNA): TGTGCCATCAGTGAGCTCGGACTAGCGGGAGACGAGCAGTACTTC. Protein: CAISELGLAGDEQYF.

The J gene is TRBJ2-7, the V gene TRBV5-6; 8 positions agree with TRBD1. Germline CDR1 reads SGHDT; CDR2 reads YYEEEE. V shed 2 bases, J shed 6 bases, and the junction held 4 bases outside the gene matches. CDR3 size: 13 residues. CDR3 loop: CASSFTGGGEQYF. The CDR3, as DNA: TGTGCCAGCAGCTTCACAGGGGGAGGCGAGCAGTACTTC.

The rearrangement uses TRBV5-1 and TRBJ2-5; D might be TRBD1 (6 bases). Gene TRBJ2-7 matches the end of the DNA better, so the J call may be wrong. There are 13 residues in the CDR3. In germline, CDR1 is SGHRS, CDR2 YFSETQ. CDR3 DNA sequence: TGCGCCAGCAGCCTAGAACAGGGTTACGAGCAGTACTTC. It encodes CASSLEQGYEQYF.

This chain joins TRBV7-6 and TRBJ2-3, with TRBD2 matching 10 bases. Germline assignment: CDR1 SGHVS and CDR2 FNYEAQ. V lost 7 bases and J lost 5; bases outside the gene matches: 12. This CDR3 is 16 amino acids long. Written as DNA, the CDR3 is TGTGCCAGCACCTCAGGGACTAGCGTGAGGGGAGATACGCAGTATTTT. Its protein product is CASTSGTSVRGDTQYF. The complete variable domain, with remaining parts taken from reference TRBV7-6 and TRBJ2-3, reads GAGVSQSPRYKVTKRGQDVALRCDPISGHVSLYWYRQALGQGPEFLTYFNYEAQQDKSGLPNDRFSAERPEGSISTLTIQRTEQRDSAMYRCASTSGTSVRGDTQYFGPGTRLTVL.

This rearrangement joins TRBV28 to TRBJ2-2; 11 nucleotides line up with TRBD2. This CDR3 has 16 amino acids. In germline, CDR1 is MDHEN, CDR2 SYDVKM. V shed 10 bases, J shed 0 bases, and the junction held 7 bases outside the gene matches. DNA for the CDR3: TGTGCCACGATTGGACTAGCGGGCGCGAACACCGGGGAGCTGTTTTTT. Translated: CATIGLAGANTGELFF.

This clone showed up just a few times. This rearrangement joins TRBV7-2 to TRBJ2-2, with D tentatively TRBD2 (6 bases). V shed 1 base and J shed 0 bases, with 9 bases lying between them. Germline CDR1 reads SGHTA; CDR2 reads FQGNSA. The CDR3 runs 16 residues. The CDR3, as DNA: TGTGCCAGCAGCTTAGTACCTAGCGCGAACACCGGGGAGCTGTTTTTT. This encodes CASSLVPSANTGELFF.

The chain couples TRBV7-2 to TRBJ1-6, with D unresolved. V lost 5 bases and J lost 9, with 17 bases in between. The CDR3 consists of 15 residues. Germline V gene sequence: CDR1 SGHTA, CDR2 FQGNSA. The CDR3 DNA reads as TGTGCCAGCAGCACAGAGCGGGGTTTGGGTTCACCCCTCCACTTT. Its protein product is CASSTERGLGSPLHF.

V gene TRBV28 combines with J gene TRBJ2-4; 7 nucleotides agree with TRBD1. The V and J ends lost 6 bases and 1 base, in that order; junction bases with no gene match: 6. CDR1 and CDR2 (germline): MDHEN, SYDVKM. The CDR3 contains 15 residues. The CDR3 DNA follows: TGTGCCAGCAGCCCGACAGGGCCGGCCAAAAACATTCAGTACTTC. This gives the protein CASSPTGPAKNIQYF. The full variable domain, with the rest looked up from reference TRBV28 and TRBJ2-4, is DVKVTQSSRYLVKRTGEKVFLECVQDMDHENMFWYRQDPGLGLRLIYFSYDVKMKEKGDIPEGYSVSREKKERFSLILESASTNQTSMYLCASSPTGPAKNIQYFGAGTRLSVL.

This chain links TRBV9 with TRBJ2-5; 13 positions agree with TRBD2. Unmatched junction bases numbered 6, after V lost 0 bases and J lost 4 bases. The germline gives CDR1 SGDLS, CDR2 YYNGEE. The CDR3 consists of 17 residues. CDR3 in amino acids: CASSVVGRTSGRETQYF. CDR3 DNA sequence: TGTGCCAGCAGCGTAGTGGGGAGGACTAGCGGGAGAGAGACCCAGTACTTC. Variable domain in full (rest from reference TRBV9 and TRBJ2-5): DSGVTQTPKHLITATGQRVTLRCSPRSGDLSVYWYQQSLDQGLQFLIQYYNGEERAKGNILERFSAQQFPDLHSELNLSSLELGDSALYFCASSVVGRTSGRETQYFGPGTRLLVL.

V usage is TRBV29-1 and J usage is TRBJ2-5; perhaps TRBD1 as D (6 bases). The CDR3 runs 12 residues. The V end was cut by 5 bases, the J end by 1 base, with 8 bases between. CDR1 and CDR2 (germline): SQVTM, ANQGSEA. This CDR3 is CSVSRGQETQYF. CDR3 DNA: TGCAGCGTTTCCAGGGGCCAAGAGACCCAGTACTTC.

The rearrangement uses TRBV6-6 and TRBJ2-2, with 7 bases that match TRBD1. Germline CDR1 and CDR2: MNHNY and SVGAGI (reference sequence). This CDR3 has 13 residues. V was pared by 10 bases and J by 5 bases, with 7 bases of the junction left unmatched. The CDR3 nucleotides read TGTGCCATCTCACAGGGGAGTACCGGGGAGCTGTTTTTT. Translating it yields CAISQGSTGELFF.

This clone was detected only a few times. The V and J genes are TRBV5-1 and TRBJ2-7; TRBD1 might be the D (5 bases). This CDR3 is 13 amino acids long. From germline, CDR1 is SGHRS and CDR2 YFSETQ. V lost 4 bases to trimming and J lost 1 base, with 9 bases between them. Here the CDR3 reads CASSAGPSYEQYF. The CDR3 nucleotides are TGCGCCAGCAGCGCAGGGCCATCCTACGAGCAGTACTTC. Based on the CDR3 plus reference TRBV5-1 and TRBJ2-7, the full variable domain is KAGVTQTPRYLIKTRGQQVTLSCSPISGHRSVSWYQQTPGQGLQFLFEYFSETQRNKGNFPGRFSGRQFSNSRSEMNVSTLELGDSALYLCASSAGPSYEQYFGPGTRLTVT.

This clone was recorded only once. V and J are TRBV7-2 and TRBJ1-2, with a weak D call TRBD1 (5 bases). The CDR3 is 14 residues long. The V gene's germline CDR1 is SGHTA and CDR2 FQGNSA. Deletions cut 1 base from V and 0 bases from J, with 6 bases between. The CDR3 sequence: CASSLGGANYGYTF. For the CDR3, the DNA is TGTGCCAGCAGCTTAGGGGGGGCTAACTATGGCTACACCTTC. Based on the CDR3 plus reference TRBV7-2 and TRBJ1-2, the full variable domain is GAGVSQSPSNKVTEKGKDVELRCDPISGHTALYWYRQSLGQGLEFLIYFQGNSAPDKSGLPSDRFSAERTGGSVSTLTIQRTQQEDSAVYLCASSLGGANYGYTFGSGTRLTVV.

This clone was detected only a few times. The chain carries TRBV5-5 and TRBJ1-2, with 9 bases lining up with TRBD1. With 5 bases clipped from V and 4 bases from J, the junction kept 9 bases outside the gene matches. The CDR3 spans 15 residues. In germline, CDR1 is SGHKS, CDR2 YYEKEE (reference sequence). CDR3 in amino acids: CASSRTGGAGYGYTF. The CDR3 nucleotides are TGTGCCAGCAGTCGAACAGGGGGCGCTGGCTATGGCTACACCTTC.

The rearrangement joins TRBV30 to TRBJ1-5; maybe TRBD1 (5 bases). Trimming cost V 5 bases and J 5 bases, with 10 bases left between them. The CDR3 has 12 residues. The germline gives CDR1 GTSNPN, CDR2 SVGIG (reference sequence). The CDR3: CAWGGDYQPQHF. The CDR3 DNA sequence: TGTGCCTGGGGCGGGGACTATCAGCCCCAGCATTTT.

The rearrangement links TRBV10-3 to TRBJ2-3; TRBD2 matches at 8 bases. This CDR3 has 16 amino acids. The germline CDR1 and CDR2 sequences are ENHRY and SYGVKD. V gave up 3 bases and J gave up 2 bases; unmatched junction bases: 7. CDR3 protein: CAISELLADVTDTQYF. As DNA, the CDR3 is TGTGCCATCAGTGAATTACTAGCGGACGTCACAGATACGCAGTATTTT.

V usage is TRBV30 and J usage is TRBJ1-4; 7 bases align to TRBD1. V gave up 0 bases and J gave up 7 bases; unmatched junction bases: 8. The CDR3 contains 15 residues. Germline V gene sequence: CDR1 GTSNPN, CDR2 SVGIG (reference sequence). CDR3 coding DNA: TGTGCCTGGAGTGTACGGACAGGTGCGGGTGAAAAACTGTTTTTT. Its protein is CAWSVRTGAGEKLFF.

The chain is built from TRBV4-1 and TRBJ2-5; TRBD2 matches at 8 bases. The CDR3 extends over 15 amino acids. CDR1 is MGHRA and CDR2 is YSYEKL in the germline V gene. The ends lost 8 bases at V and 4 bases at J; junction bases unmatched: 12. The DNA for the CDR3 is TGCGCCAGCGGTTCTAGCGGGTCCCGGGGAGAGACCCAGTACTTC. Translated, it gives CASGSSGSRGETQYF.

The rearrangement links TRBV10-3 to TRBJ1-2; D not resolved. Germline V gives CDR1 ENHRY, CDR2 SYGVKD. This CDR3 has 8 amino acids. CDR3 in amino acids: CGSYGYTF. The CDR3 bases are TGTGGTAGCTATGGCTACACCTTC.

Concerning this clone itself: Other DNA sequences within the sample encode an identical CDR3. In nucleotides, the CDR3 is TGCGCCAGCAGCTTGGGGGCAGCCGAAAAACTGTTTTTT. As protein: CASSLGAAEKLFF. This chain uses TRBV5-1 with TRBJ1-4; D not certain. The ends were cut back, 0 bases at V and 8 bases at J, with 8 bases in the middle. The CDR3 sequence is 13 residues long. Germline values: CDR1 SGHRS, CDR2 YFSETQ. Variable domain in full (rest from reference TRBV5-1 and TRBJ1-4): KAGVTQTPRYLIKTRGQQVTLSCSPISGHRSVSWYQQTPGQGLQFLFEYFSETQRNKGNFPGRFSGRQFSNSRSEMNVSTLELGDSALYLCASSLGAAEKLFFGSGTQLSVL.

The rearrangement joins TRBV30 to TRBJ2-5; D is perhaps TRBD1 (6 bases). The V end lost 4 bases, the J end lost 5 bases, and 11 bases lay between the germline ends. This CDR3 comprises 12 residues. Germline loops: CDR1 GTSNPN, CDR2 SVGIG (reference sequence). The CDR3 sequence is CAWISRGETQYF. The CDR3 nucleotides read TGTGCCTGGATTTCTAGGGGGGAGACCCAGTACTTC.

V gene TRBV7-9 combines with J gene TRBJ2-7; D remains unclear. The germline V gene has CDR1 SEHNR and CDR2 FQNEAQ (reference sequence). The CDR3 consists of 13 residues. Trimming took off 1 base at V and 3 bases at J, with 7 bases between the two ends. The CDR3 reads CASSLDSHYEQYF. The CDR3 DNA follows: TGTGCCAGCAGCTTAGACTCCCACTACGAGCAGTACTTC. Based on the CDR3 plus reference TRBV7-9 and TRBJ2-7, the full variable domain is DTGVSQNPRHKITKRGQNVTFRCDPISEHNRLYWYRQTLGQGPEFLTYFQNEAQLEKSRLLSDRFSAERPKGSFSTLEIQRTEQGDSAMYLCASSLDSHYEQYFGPGTRLTVT.

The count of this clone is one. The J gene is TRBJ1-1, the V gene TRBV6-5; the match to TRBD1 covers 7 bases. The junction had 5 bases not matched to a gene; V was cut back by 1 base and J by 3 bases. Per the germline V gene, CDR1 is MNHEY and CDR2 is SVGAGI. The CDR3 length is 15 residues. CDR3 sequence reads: CASSYYRGRYTEAFF. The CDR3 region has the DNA TGTGCCAGCAGTTACTACAGGGGAAGGTACACTGAAGCTTTCTTT.

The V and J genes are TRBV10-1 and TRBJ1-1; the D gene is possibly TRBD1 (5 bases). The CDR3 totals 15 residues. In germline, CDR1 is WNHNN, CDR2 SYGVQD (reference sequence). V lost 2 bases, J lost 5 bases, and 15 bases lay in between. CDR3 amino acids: CASSENRGRGTEAFF. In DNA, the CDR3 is TGCGCCAGCAGTGAGAATCGAGGGCGGGGGACTGAAGCTTTCTTT.

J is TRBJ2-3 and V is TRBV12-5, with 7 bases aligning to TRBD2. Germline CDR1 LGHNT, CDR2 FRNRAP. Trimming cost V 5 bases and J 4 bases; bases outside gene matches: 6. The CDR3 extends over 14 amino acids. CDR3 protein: CASGGGGSADTQYF. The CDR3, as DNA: TGTGCTAGTGGTGGGGGGGGGTCCGCAGATACGCAGTATTTT.

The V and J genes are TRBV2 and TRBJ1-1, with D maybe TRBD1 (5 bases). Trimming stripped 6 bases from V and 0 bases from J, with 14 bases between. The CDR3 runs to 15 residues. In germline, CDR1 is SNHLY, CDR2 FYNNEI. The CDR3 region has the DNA TGTGCCAGCAGCCCCCAGGGAGGACTGAACACTGAAGCTTTCTTT. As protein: CASSPQGGLNTEAFF.

CDR3 nucleotides: TGTGCCAGCTCACCACGGAGCGGGAGGGCGAATGAGCAGTTCTTC. Translation gives CASSPRSGRANEQFF. The chain couples TRBV18 to TRBJ2-1; TRBD2 matches 10 bases. Germline values: CDR1 KGHSH, CDR2 LQKENI. V shed 1 base and J 7 bases; nucleotides not matched to a gene: 4. The length of the CDR3 is 15 residues. Full variable domain (missing parts from reference TRBV18 and TRBJ2-1): NAGVMQNPRHLVRRRGQEARLRCSPMKGHSHVYWYRQLPEEGLKFMVYLQKENIIDESGMPKERFSAEFPKEGPSILRIQQVVRGDSAAYFCASSPRSGRANEQFFGPGTRLTVL.

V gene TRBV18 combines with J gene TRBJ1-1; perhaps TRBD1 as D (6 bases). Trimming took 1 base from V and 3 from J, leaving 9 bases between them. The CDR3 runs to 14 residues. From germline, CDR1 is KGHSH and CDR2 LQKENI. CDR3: CASSPQGVDTEAFF. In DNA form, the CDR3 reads TGTGCCAGCTCACCACAGGGGGTGGACACTGAAGCTTTCTTT. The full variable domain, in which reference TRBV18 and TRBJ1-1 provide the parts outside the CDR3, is NAGVMQNPRHLVRRRGQEARLRCSPMKGHSHVYWYRQLPEEGLKFMVYLQKENIIDESGMPKERFSAEFPKEGPSILRIQQVVRGDSAAYFCASSPQGVDTEAFFGQGTRLTVV.